This TCR beta chain was sequenced during a study of T cell responses to AZD1222 COVID-19 vaccine. General study points: Spike-specific TCR depth and breadth grew after two AZD1222 doses. Baseline seropositives among AZD1222 recipients totaled only six.

Only in-frame clones appear in the TCRdb table, and some are missing; sequencing was by immunoSEQ multiplex PCR. This sample yields 120,000 to 150,000 clones, of which about 90% are seen a single time; roughly 5.5% belongs to the top ten. Details on this clone: Its antigen is unidentified.

The CDR3 covers 18 residues. J was trimmed by 3 bases and V by 2 bases; bases with no gene match: 8. Germline CDR1 is SGHAT and CDR2 is FQNNGV. Here the sequenced sample was peripheral blood, taken on day 0 of AZD1222 vaccination. V and J are TRBV11-2 and TRBJ2-3, with 13 positions matching TRBD2. The sequence was obtained from an adult in good health. The CDR3, as DNA: TGTGCCAGCAGCTTACATCTGAGGACTAGCGGGAGAACAGATACGCAGTATTTT. Its translation is CASSLHLRTSGRTDTQYF.